This TCR beta chain was obtained from a study of T cell responses to AZD1222 COVID-19 vaccine. General study findings and limits: The peak T cell response came first, and repertoires were sampled only after it. A mostly white British donor set with more females was recruited, and clonal diversity was possibly underestimated. An increase in Spike-specific TCR breadth and depth was observed after two AZD1222 doses.

Germline CDR1 reads SGDLS; CDR2 reads YYNGEE. V lost 3 bases and J 3 bases, leaving 28 bases between the germline ends. The CDR3 length is 19 residues. Only in-frame clones appear in the TCRdb table, and some are missing; sequencing was by immunoSEQ multiplex PCR. The sample lists some 200,000 clones; approximately 90% were seen once. Concerning this clone: Its antigen is currently unknown.

V gene TRBV9 combines with J gene TRBJ2-7; TRBD2 might be the D (6 bases). This TCR derives from an adult who received the AZD1222 COVID-19 vaccine. The sequenced sample was peripheral blood, obtained 28 days after the second AZD1222 dose. The CDR3 region has the DNA TGTGCCAGCAGCGGCCGAAATATACTAAGGGACTTTAAGTACTACGAGCAGTACTTC. It yields the protein CASSGRNILRDFKYYEQYF. Variable domain in full (rest from reference TRBV9 and TRBJ2-7): DSGVTQTPKHLITATGQRVTLRCSPRSGDLSVYWYQQSLDQGLQFLIQYYNGEERAKGNILERFSAQQFPDLHSELNLSSLELGDSALYFCASSGRNILRDFKYYEQYFGPGTRLTVT.